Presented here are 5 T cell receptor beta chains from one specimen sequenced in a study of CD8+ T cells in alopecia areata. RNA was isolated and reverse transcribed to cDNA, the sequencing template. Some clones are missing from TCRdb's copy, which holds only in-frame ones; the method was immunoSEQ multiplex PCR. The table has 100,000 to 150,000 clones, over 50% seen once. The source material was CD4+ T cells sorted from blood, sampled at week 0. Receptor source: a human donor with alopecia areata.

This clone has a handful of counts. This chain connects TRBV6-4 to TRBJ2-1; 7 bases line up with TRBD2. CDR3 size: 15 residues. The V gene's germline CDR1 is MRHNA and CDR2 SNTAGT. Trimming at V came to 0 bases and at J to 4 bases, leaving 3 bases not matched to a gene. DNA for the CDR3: TGTGCCAGCAGTGACTCCAGCGGGGATTACAATGAGCAGTTCTTC. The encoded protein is CASSDSSGDYNEQFF.

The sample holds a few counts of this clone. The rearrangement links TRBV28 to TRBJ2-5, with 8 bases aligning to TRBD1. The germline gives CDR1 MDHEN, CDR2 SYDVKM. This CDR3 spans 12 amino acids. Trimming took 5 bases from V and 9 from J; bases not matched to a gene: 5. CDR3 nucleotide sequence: TGTGCCAGCAGTACAGGGGGTTTGTCCCAGTACTTC. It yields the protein CASSTGGLSQYF.

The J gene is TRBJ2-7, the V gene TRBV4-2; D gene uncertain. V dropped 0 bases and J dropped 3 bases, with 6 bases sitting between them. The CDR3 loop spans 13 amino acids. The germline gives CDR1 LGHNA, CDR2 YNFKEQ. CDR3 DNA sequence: TGTGCCAGCAGCCAAGACGCCAGCTACGAGCAGTACTTC. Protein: CASSQDASYEQYF.

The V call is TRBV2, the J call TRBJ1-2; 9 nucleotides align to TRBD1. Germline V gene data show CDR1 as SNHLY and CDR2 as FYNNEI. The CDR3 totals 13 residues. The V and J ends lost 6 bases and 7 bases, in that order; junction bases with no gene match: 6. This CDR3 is CASRADRGTGYTF. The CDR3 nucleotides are TGTGCCAGCAGAGCCGACAGGGGGACTGGCTACACCTTC. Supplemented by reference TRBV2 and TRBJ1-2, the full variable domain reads EPEVTQTPSHQVTQMGQEVILRCVPISNHLYFYWYRQILGQKVEFLVSFYNNEISEKSEIFDDQFSVERPDGSNFTLKIRSTKLEDSAMYFCASRADRGTGYTFGSGTRLTVV.

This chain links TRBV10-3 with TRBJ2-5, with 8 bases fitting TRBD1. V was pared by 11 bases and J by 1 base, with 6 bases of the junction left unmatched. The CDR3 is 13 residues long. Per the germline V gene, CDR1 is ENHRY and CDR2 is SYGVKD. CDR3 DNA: TGTGCCGCAACCGGGACAGGCCAAGAGACCCAGTACTTC. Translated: CAATGTGQETQYF.